One and the same sample provided the 27 T cell receptor beta chains below, sequenced in a study of shared clonotypes between healthy human individuals (dated by TCRdb to 2018 to 2021). Libraries were built with the immunoSEQ multiplex PCR assay. The table comes from immuneACCESS by way of TCRdb, which keeps in-frame sequences with V and J called. Part of the clones is missing from these tables; in studies checked, under half for an unresolved V gene and the rest for unknown reasons. This sample has about 2 million clones in its table, and 85% to 95% of those were observed once. The ten largest clones take up under 0.15% of the sample. Sequencing was done on a sample of naive CD4+ T cells sorted from blood. The cell subset or site label for this specimen denotes: CD45RA+ positively selected. The receptors were sampled from a man aged 18 to 30 in good health.

This clone was observed a single time. The CDR3 reads CASSRGLLPGELFF. The CDR3 DNA sequence: TGCGCCAGCAGCCGCGGACTTTTGCCCGGGGAGCTGTTTTTT. This chain links TRBV4-1 with TRBJ2-2; D may be TRBD2 (5 bases). Germline-derived CDR1 and CDR2 are MGHRA and YSYEKL. The CDR3 totals 14 residues. V was clipped by 4 bases and J by 6 bases, with 12 bases between them.

This sequence joins TRBV29-1 and TRBJ1-3, with TRBD1 matching 8 bases. The V segment lost 7 bases and the J segment 5 bases; nucleotides outside the gene matches: 10. The CDR3 consists of 14 residues. From germline, CDR1 is SQVTM and CDR2 ANQGSEA. The DNA of the CDR3 is TGCAGCGCTCCGGACAGGGCAGATCGAAACACCATATATTTT. It specifies CSAPDRADRNTIYF. Looking up the rest from reference TRBV29-1 and TRBJ1-3 gives the full variable domain: SAVISQKPSRDICQRGTSLTIQCQVDSQVTMMFWYRQQPGQSLTLIATANQGSEATYESGFVIDKFPISRPNLTFSTLTVSNMSPEDSSIYLCSAPDRADRNTIYFGEGSWLTVV.

This chain uses TRBV21-1 with TRBJ2-7; TRBD2 is the table's D call and was not checked against the DNA. TRBV21-1 is marked as a pseudogene. This CDR3 has 16 amino acids. The CDR3 DNA is TGTGCCAGCAACTTTGAACCGGGACTAGCCTTCTACGAGCAGTACTTC. Encoded protein: CASNFEPGLAFYEQYF.

The chain links TRBV19 to TRBJ2-2; 7 positions agree with TRBD2. CDR3 length equals 14 residues. The germline gives CDR1 LNHDA, CDR2 SQIVND (reference sequence). After removal of 4 bases from V and 4 bases from J, the junction contained 3 bases not matched to a gene. CDR3 nucleotides: TGTGCCAGTAGTAGCGGGAGTGGCACCGGGGAGCTGTTTTTT. Protein: CASSSGSGTGELFF.

The chain uses TRBV19 and TRBJ1-5, with D possibly being TRBD1 (5 bases). The CDR3 covers 16 residues. The ends were cut back, 4 bases at V and 5 bases at J, with 18 bases in the middle. Germline V lookup: CDR1 LNHDA, CDR2 SQIVND (reference sequence). CDR3 loop: CASSSGWQGLDQPQHF. CDR3 nucleotides: TGTGCCAGTAGTAGTGGTTGGCAGGGTCTGGATCAGCCCCAGCATTTT.

The gene calls are TRBV10-3 and TRBJ2-6; D might be TRBD1 (6 bases). The germline V and J ends were trimmed by 5 bases and 3 bases, with 17 bases remaining between them. From germline, CDR1 is ENHRY and CDR2 SYGVKD. The length of the CDR3 is 17 residues. DNA of the CDR3: TGTGCCATCAGTCAGCAACAGGGTAGTGGTGGGGCCAACGTCCTGACTTTC. As protein: CAISQQQGSGGANVLTF.

The chain links TRBV4-2 to TRBJ2-5; TRBD1 agrees at 8 bases. This CDR3 comprises 15 residues. CDR1 is LGHNA and CDR2 is YNFKEQ in the germline V gene. Trimming at V came to 5 bases and at J to 7 bases, leaving 12 bases not matched to a gene. Here the CDR3 reads CASSIGQGGIGTQYF. CDR3 bases: TGTGCCAGCAGCATAGGACAGGGCGGTATCGGGACCCAGTACTTC.

The V gene is TRBV27, the J gene TRBJ1-5, with 7 bases fitting TRBD1. Germline CDR1 MNHEY, CDR2 SMNVEV (reference sequence). Trimming removed 0 bases from V and 5 bases from J; junction bases left unmatched: 4. CDR3 size: 15 residues. The CDR3 coding sequence is TGTGCCAGCAGTTTATCGTCCAGGGGGGATCAGCCCCAGCATTTT. This translates into CASSLSSRGDQPQHF.

The V gene is TRBV30, the J gene TRBJ2-2; no reliable D call. The CDR3 is 11 amino acids. Germline V gives CDR1 GTSNPN, CDR2 SVGIG (reference sequence). Trimming shortened V by 5 bases and J by 7 bases, and 8 bases separated the two germline ends. The CDR3 bases are TGTGCCTGGTGCACCGGCGGGGAGCTGTTTTTT. Encoded protein: CAWCTGGELFF.

In its sample, this clone was seen once. The chain recombines TRBV30 with TRBJ1-5; 8 positions agree with TRBD1. Germline CDR1 and CDR2: GTSNPN and SVGIG (reference sequence). The CDR3 spans 13 residues. With V trimmed by 2 bases and J by 5 bases, 2 bases remained unmatched. CDR3 DNA sequence: TGTGCCTGGAGTATACAGGGGGATCAGCCCCAGCATTTT. Protein sequence: CAWSIQGDQPQHF.

This sequence joins TRBV4-3 and TRBJ2-2, with D perhaps matching TRBD1 (6 bases). Per the germline V gene, CDR1 is LGHNA and CDR2 is YSLEER. The CDR3 spans 15 residues. The germline V and J ends were trimmed by 0 bases and 7 bases, with 12 bases remaining between them. CDR3: CASSQDYQGHGELFF. In DNA, the CDR3 is TGCGCCAGCAGCCAAGATTACCAGGGACACGGGGAGCTGTTTTTT.

The V call is TRBV30, the J call TRBJ1-6; D is unclear. Germline CDR1 GTSNPN, CDR2 SVGIG (reference sequence). The CDR3 is 14 residues long. Trimming cost V 0 bases and J 9 bases, with 12 bases left between them. Here the CDR3 DNA reads TGTGCCTGGAGTGTGGACTTGGGTATTTCACCCCTCCACTTT. This gives the protein CAWSVDLGISPLHF.

This sequence joins TRBV5-1 and TRBJ2-3, with D possibly TRBD1 on 6 matching bases. The V end was cut by 6 bases, the J end by 1 base, with 12 bases between. This CDR3 has 14 residues. Germline-derived CDR1 and CDR2 are SGHRS and YFSETQ. CDR3 sequence reads: CASNRADGTDTQYF. The CDR3 bases are TGCGCCAGCAACAGGGCGGACGGCACAGATACGCAGTATTTT.

V usage is TRBV5-4 and J usage is TRBJ2-7; no clear D gene. Germline CDR1 SGHNT, CDR2 YYREEE (reference sequence). Deletions cut 0 bases from V and 4 bases from J, with 8 bases between. This CDR3 has 13 amino acids. CDR3 region: CASSLDAVYEQYF. Written as DNA, the CDR3 is TGTGCCAGCAGCTTGGACGCAGTTTACGAGCAGTACTTC.

The genes are TRBV28 and TRBJ1-2; 9 bases match TRBD1. The germline V gene encodes CDR1 MDHEN and CDR2 SYDVKM. The trim removed 6 bases at V and 4 bases at J, leaving 9 bases unmatched. The CDR3 length is 15 residues. The CDR3 here is CASSSQGAQGYGYTF. The CDR3 DNA sequence: TGTGCCAGCAGCTCACAGGGGGCGCAGGGCTATGGCTACACCTTC.

The sample holds one count of this clone. The chain links TRBV6-5 to TRBJ2-7; D might be TRBD1 (5 bases). The germline V gene has CDR1 MNHEY and CDR2 SVGAGI. The CDR3 runs to 14 residues. The ends were cut back, 0 bases at V and 3 bases at J, with 9 bases in the middle. In nucleotides, the CDR3 is TGTGCCAGCAGTTACTCCAGACAGAACTACGAGCAGTACTTC. Protein: CASSYSRQNYEQYF.

V is TRBV7-2 and J is TRBJ2-2, with D hard to call. This CDR3 has 14 residues. The V gene's germline CDR1 is SGHTA and CDR2 FQGNSA. The V and J ends lost 2 bases and 0 bases respectively, with 4 bases between them. The CDR3 nucleotides are TGTGCCAGCAGCTTAAGTACGAACACCGGGGAGCTGTTTTTT. This codes for CASSLSTNTGELFF.

V is TRBV7-3 and J is TRBJ2-3; tentatively, D is TRBD1 (5 bases). Germline lookup yields CDR1 SGHTA and CDR2 FQGTGA. Trimming stripped 2 bases from V and 4 bases from J, with 13 bases between. This CDR3 is built from 15 residues. CDR3 sequence (DNA): TGTGCCAGCAGCTTAGCTCAGGGTCCAGCAGATACGCAGTATTTT. This gives the protein CASSLAQGPADTQYF.

This clone has more than one count but fewer than ten. The V and J genes are TRBV19 and TRBJ2-5; D might be TRBD2 (8 bases). The CDR3 runs 15 residues. The germline CDR1 and CDR2 sequences are LNHDA and SQIVND (reference sequence). The germline V and J ends were trimmed by 5 bases and 4 bases, with 17 bases remaining between them. The DNA for the CDR3 is TGTGCCAGTAGTCCCTACGGGAGGGGGCCAGAGACCCAGTACTTC. Amino acid sequence: CASSPYGRGPETQYF.

The chain joins TRBV11-1 to TRBJ2-1; the match to TRBD1 covers 8 bases. The junction had 8 bases not matched to a gene; V was cut back by 6 bases and J by 4 bases. Germline CDR1 reads SGHAT; CDR2 reads FQDESV (reference sequence). The CDR3 is made up of 15 amino acids. The CDR3 sequence is CASRGSDRVYNEQFF. DNA for the CDR3: TGTGCCAGCAGGGGTTCGGACAGGGTTTACAATGAGCAGTTCTTC.

The chain has TRBV25-1 and TRBJ2-2, with a weak D call TRBD2 (6 bases). V gave up 8 bases and J gave up 2 bases, with 12 bases separating them. CDR3 length: 14 residues. The germline gives CDR1 MGHDK, CDR2 SYGVNS. In DNA, the CDR3 is TGTGCCAGCGAGGGGAGGACAAACACCGGGGAGCTGTTTTTT. Amino acids: CASEGRTNTGELFF.

CDR3 bases: TGCGCCAGCAGCCCATCCGGGCTACGCGAGCAGTACTTC. Translating it yields CASSPSGLREQYF. V usage is TRBV4-1 and J usage is TRBJ2-7; D unresolved. This CDR3 contains 13 residues. Between the trimmed V and J ends, which lost 4 bases and 6 bases, there was a span of 13 bases. In germline, CDR1 is MGHRA, CDR2 YSYEKL.

This chain connects TRBV2 to TRBJ2-1; TRBD2 aligns across 14 bases. V shed 9 bases, J shed 7 bases, and the junction held 5 bases outside the gene matches. The CDR3 runs to 14 residues. The V gene's germline CDR1 is SNHLY and CDR2 FYNNEI. CDR3 bases: TGTGCCAGTAAGGGACTAGCGGGAGCAAATGAGCAGTTCTTC. Translated, it gives CASKGLAGANEQFF.

V gene TRBV7-2 combines with J gene TRBJ1-3; 8 nucleotides match TRBD1. The CDR3 runs to 16 residues. The germline gives CDR1 SGHTA, CDR2 FQGNSA. V lost 4 bases to trimming and J lost 0 bases; unmatched junction nucleotides: 5. The CDR3 coding sequence is TGTGCCAGCAGCTCAAACAGGGGGTCCTCTGGAAACACCATATATTTT. Its translation: CASSSNRGSSGNTIYF.

The count of this clone is one. CDR3 in amino acids: CASSISGRYFGELFF. The CDR3, as DNA: TGTGCCAGTAGTATATCCGGGAGGTATTTCGGGGAGCTGTTTTTT. The gene calls are TRBV19 and TRBJ2-2; 7 bases are a match to TRBD2. The CDR3 runs to 15 residues. V lost 2 bases to trimming and J lost 7 bases; unmatched junction nucleotides: 7. Germline CDR1 is LNHDA and CDR2 is SQIVND (reference sequence).

The rearrangement links TRBV5-1 to TRBJ2-7; a possible D gene is TRBD2 (5 bases). The V end lost 4 bases, the J end lost 2 bases, and 13 bases lay between the germline ends. CDR3 length: 14 amino acids. Germline values: CDR1 SGHRS, CDR2 YFSETQ. The DNA for the CDR3 is TGCGCCAGCAGCGAGGGCCCTTCAACCTACGAGCAGTACTTC. It codes for CASSEGPSTYEQYF.

The V call is TRBV7-9, the J call TRBJ2-1; 10 positions match TRBD2. This CDR3 spans 14 amino acids. The V gene end was trimmed by 2 bases and the J gene end by 10 bases; junction bases not matched to a gene: 5. Germline lookup yields CDR1 SEHNR and CDR2 FQNEAQ (reference sequence). CDR3 in DNA: TGTGCCAGCAGCTTACGGCTAGCGGGAGAGGAGCAGTTCTTC. It specifies CASSLRLAGEEQFF.